What follows are 11 T cell receptor beta chains derived from one specimen sequenced in a study of shared clonotypes between healthy human individuals. Sequencing used immunoSEQ multiplex PCR; TCRdb keeps in-frame clones, though not all of them. The table lists fewer than 650,000 clones, about 80% of them singletons. Sequenced material: PBMCs. Source of these receptors: a woman in her forties in good health. Some clones in this sample may be carry-over from other donors' samples.

V usage is TRBV15 and J usage is TRBJ1-2; no definite D call. This CDR3 region has 13 residues. V was clipped by 1 base and J by 5 bases, with 8 bases between them. Germline CDR1 LNHNV, CDR2 YYDKDF (reference sequence). CDR3 in DNA: TGTGCCACCAGCAGAGGTGGTAGTTATGGCTACACCTTC. Amino acids: CATSRGGSYGYTF.

This clone was seen once. The chain has TRBV5-1 and TRBJ2-5, with 14 bases matching TRBD2. V was pared by 1 base and J by 4 bases, with 6 bases of the junction left unmatched. The V gene's germline CDR1 is SGHRS and CDR2 YFSETQ. This CDR3 spans 17 amino acids. CDR3 bases: TGCGCCAGCAGCTTGACCGGGACTAGCGGGAGCGGAGAGACCCAGTACTTC. It codes for CASSLTGTSGSGETQYF.

The table lists this clone with a few counts. The CDR3 DNA reads as TGTGCCAGCCAACAGGGAGAGCTGGCCCAGCATTTT. Translating gives CASQQGELAQHF. The J gene is TRBJ1-5, the V gene TRBV7-9; the D gene is possibly TRBD1 (6 bases). The CDR3 covers 12 residues. The V and J ends lost 8 bases and 11 bases respectively, with 16 bases between them. CDR1 is SEHNR and CDR2 is FQNEAQ in the germline V gene (reference sequence).

This clone occurred many times. In the same sample, other DNA sequences code for this CDR3. This sequence joins TRBV5-4 and TRBJ2-2; D remains ambiguous. The germline V gene encodes CDR1 SGHNT and CDR2 YYREEE (reference sequence). The CDR3 runs to 15 residues. V lost 0 bases and J lost 0, with 6 bases in between. CDR3 protein: CASSLGLPNTGELFF. CDR3 sequence (DNA): TGTGCCAGCAGCTTGGGCCTTCCGAACACCGGGGAGCTGTTTTTT.

The rearrangement uses TRBV18 and TRBJ2-1; TRBD2 is a possible D gene (6 bases). Germline lookup yields CDR1 KGHSH and CDR2 LQKENI. This CDR3 has 16 amino acids. The V end was cut by 0 bases, the J end by 8 bases, with 17 bases between. The CDR3, as DNA: TGTGCCAGCTCACCACCGGGGGGACCTCCAAGGGATGAGCAGTTCTTC. Translating it yields CASSPPGGPPRDEQFF.

The rearrangement uses TRBV4-1 and TRBJ2-7; D call uncertain. CDR1 is MGHRA, CDR2 YSYEKL, per germline. CDR3 length: 16 amino acids. V lost 3 bases, J lost 2 bases, and 17 bases lay in between. DNA of the CDR3: TGCGCCAGCAGCCAGGCCCCTACCCTCCGGCCCTACGAGCAGTACTTC. Its protein is CASSQAPTLRPYEQYF.

Many counts were recorded for this clone. The chain joins TRBV20-1 to TRBJ1-2; D not resolved. This CDR3 region has 11 residues. CDR1 and CDR2 (germline): DFQATT, SNEGSKA (reference sequence). V lost 3 bases, J lost 7 bases, and 9 bases lay in between. This CDR3 is CSASTFPGYTF. In nucleotides, the CDR3 is TGCAGTGCTAGCACCTTTCCTGGCTACACCTTC.

The CDR3 DNA reads TGCAGCGTGATAGGGGGGTTGGACTATGGCTACACCTTC. Protein product: CSVIGGLDYGYTF. The V call is TRBV29-1, the J call TRBJ1-2; D is possibly TRBD1 (6 bases). This CDR3 region has 13 residues. In germline, CDR1 is SQVTM, CDR2 ANQGSEA. The V gene lost 6 bases and the J gene lost 3 bases, with 14 bases spanning the gap.

The rearrangement joins TRBV9 to TRBJ2-7, with D perhaps TRBD1 or TRBD2 (5 bases each). This CDR3 has 13 residues. Trimming left V 4 bases short and J 4 bases short, with 12 bases between. Germline V lookup: CDR1 SGDLS, CDR2 YYNGEE. The CDR3 here is CASSTGLSYEQYF. The CDR3 nucleotides are TGTGCCAGCAGCACGGGGCTCAGTTACGAGCAGTACTTC. The entire variable domain, with the rest obtained from reference TRBV9 and TRBJ2-7, is as follows: DSGVTQTPKHLITATGQRVTLRCSPRSGDLSVYWYQQSLDQGLQFLIQYYNGEERAKGNILERFSAQQFPDLHSELNLSSLELGDSALYFCASSTGLSYEQYFGPGTRLTVT.

The chain uses TRBV6-6 and TRBJ1-5, with a tentative D call TRBD1 (5 bases). The V gene lost 5 bases and the J gene lost 1 base, with 9 bases spanning the gap. This CDR3 comprises 14 residues. Germline-derived CDR1 and CDR2 are MNHNY and SVGAGI (reference sequence). As DNA, the CDR3 is TGTGCCAGCAGTCGACGACAGAGCAATCAGCCCCAGCATTTT. Amino acids: CASSRRQSNQPQHF.

The rearrangement uses TRBV25-1 and TRBJ2-5, with a possible D match to TRBD2 (6 bases). CDR3 length equals 13 residues. Per the germline V gene, CDR1 is MGHDK and CDR2 is SYGVNS. V lost 6 bases to trimming and J lost 2 bases, with 10 bases between them. This CDR3 reads CASRGGWQETQYF. The DNA of the CDR3 is TGTGCCAGCAGGGGGGGTTGGCAAGAGACCCAGTACTTC.